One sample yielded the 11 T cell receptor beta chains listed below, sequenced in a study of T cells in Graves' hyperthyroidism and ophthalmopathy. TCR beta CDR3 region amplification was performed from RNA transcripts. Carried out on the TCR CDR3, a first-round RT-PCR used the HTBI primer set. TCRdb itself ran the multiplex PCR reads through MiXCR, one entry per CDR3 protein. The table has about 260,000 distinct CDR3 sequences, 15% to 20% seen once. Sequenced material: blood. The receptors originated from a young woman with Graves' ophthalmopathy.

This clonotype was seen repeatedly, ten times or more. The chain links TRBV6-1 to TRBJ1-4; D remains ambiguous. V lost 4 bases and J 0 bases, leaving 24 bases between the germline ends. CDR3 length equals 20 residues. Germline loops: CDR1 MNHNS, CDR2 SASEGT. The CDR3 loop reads CASSGELHPWETATNEKLFF. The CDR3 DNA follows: TGTGCCAGCAGTGGCGAGCTCCATCCATGGGAAACCGCAACTAATGAAAAACTGTTTTTT.

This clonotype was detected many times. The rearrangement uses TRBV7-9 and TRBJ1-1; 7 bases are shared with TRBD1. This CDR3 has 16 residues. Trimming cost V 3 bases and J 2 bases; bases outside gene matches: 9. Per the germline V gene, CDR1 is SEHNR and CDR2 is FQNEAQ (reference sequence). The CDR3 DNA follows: TGTGCCAGCAGCTTGGTACAGGGGAGGATTAACACTGAAGCTTTCTTT. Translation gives CASSLVQGRINTEAFF.

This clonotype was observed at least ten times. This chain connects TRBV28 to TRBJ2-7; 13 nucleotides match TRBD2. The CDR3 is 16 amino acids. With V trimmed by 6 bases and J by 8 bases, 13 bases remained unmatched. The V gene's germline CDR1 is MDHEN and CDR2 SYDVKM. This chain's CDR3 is CASRFHGTSGATKQYF. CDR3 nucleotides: TGTGCCAGCAGGTTCCACGGGACTAGCGGGGCTACAAAGCAGTACTTC.

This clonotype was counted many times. This chain's CDR3 is CASSSPDPRFYTEAFF. CDR3 coding DNA: TGTGCCAGCAGTTCCCCGGACCCTCGCTTTTACACTGAAGCTTTCTTT. The rearrangement uses TRBV28 and TRBJ1-1; D call uncertain. CDR3 length equals 16 residues. Deletions cut 4 bases from V and 3 bases from J, with 18 bases between. Germline lookup yields CDR1 MDHEN and CDR2 SYDVKM.

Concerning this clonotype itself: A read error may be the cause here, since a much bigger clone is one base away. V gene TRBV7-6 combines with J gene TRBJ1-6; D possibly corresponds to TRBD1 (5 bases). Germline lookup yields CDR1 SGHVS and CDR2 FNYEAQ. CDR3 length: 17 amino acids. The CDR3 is CASSLAHRGASNSPLYF. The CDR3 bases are TGTGCCAGCAGCTTAGCGCATAGGGGCGCGAGTAATTCACCCCTCTACTTT.

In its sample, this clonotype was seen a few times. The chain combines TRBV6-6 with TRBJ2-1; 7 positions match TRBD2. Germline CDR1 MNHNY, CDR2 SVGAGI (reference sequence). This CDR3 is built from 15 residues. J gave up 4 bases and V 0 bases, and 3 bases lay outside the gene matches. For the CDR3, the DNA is TGTGCCAGCAGTTACTCCGCTAGCGGTTACAATGAGCAGTTCTTC. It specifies CASSYSASGYNEQFF.

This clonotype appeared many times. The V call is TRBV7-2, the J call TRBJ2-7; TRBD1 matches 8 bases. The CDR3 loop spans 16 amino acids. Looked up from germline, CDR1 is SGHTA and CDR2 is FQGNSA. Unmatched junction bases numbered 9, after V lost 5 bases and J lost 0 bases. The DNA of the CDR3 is TGTGCCAGCAGCCTGATGTCAGGGGGCCCCTCCTACGAGCAGTACTTC. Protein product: CASSLMSGGPSYEQYF.

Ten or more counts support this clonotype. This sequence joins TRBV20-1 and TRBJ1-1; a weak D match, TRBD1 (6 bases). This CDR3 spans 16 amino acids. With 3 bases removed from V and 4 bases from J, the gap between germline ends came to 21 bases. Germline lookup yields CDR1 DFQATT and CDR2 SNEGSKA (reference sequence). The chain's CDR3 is CSASDRRGNRVTEAFF. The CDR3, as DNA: TGCAGTGCTAGTGACAGGAGGGGTAACCGGGTCACTGAAGCTTTCTTT.

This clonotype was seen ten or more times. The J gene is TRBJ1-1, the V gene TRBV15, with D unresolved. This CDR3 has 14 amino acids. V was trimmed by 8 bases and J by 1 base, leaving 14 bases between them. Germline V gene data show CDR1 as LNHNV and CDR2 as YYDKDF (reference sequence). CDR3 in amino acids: CATSNEGPNTEAFF. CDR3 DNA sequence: TGTGCCACCTCTAATGAGGGCCCGAACACTGAAGCTTTCTTT.

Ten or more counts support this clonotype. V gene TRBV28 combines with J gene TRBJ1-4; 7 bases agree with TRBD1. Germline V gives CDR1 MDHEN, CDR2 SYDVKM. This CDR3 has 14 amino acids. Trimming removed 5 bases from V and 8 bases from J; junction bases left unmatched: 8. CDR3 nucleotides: TGTGCCAGCAGTGACGTACAGGGGAGAGAAAAACTGTTTTTT. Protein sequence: CASSDVQGREKLFF.

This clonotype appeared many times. For the CDR3, the DNA is TGTGCCAGCAGTTTAACTAGCGGGAGTTACAATGAGCAGTTCTTC. As protein: CASSLTSGSYNEQFF. The V call is TRBV27, the J call TRBJ2-1; TRBD2 matches 11 bases. Trimming removed 2 bases from V and 4 bases from J; junction bases left unmatched: 1. The CDR3 length is 15 residues. CDR1 is MNHEY, CDR2 SMNVEV, per germline (reference sequence).